These 14 T cell receptor beta chains were all obtained from the same sample, sequenced in a study of cytomegalovirus exposure and HLA in healthy donors. A multiplex PCR was run with 60 Vbeta primers and 13 Jbeta primers. Sequencing was performed with immunoSEQ multiplex PCR; in TCRdb, only in-frame clones are kept and a portion is missing. Among 140,000 to 150,000 clones listed, roughly 80% were seen once. Sequenced: PBMCs. The origin of the receptors is a middle-aged man in good health and CMV-seropositive.

The chain uses TRBV29-1 and TRBJ2-2; D gene unclear. In germline, CDR1 is SQVTM, CDR2 ANQGSEA. V was cut by 2 bases and J by 6 bases, with 10 bases left in between. CDR3 length equals 13 residues. The CDR3 nucleotides are TGCAGCGTTGAATCTCGGGTAGCCGGGGAGCTGTTTTTT. Translation: CSVESRVAGELFF.

The gene calls are TRBV9 and TRBJ1-2; 9 bases fit TRBD1. The CDR3 totals 13 residues. With V trimmed by 4 bases and J by 8 bases, 6 bases remained unmatched. Germline CDR1 is SGDLS and CDR2 is YYNGEE. Here the CDR3 DNA reads TGTGCCAGCAGCCCCGCCGGGACAGGGGGCTACACCTTC. Its translation: CASSPAGTGGYTF.

The chain combines TRBV6-4 with TRBJ1-1; D uncertain. V was shortened by 4 bases and J by 7 bases, with 7 bases between the two germline ends. The CDR3 has 11 residues. Germline V gene sequence: CDR1 MRHNA, CDR2 SNTAGT. Here the CDR3 reads CASSVVSEAFF. CDR3 DNA sequence: TGTGCCAGCAGTGTCGTCAGTGAAGCTTTCTTT.

The chain combines TRBV25-1 with TRBJ1-2; 10 bases align to TRBD1. The CDR3 sequence is 15 residues long. With V trimmed by 3 bases and J by 5 bases, 6 bases remained unmatched. Germline V gene lookup returns CDR1 MGHDK and CDR2 SYGVNS. In nucleotides, the CDR3 is TGTGCCAGCAGTGACCGCGACAGGGGGCAATATGGCTACACCTTC. It codes for CASSDRDRGQYGYTF.

V is TRBV7-3 and J is TRBJ2-1, with D possibly matching TRBD2 (5 bases). Germline V gene sequence: CDR1 SGHTA, CDR2 FQGTGA. Trimming stripped 4 bases from V and 12 bases from J, with 22 bases between. The CDR3 contains 15 residues. CDR3 sequence reads: CASSYERAGEAAQFF. DNA of the CDR3: TGTGCCAGCAGCTACGAACGGGCGGGCGAGGCGGCGCAGTTCTTC.

The V call is TRBV27, the J call TRBJ1-2; no definite D call. The CDR3 length is 12 residues. V dropped 2 bases and J dropped 4 bases, with 5 bases sitting between them. Germline V gives CDR1 MNHEY, CDR2 SMNVEV (reference sequence). The CDR3 loop is CASSLNGYGYTF. The CDR3 DNA follows: TGTGCCAGCAGTTTAAACGGCTATGGCTACACCTTC.

The chain is built from TRBV19 and TRBJ2-5; possibly TRBD2 for D (5 bases). Near its end, the DNA agrees better with TRBJ2-7, so the J call may be wrong. The CDR3 is 15 residues long. The germline V gene encodes CDR1 LNHDA and CDR2 SQIVND (reference sequence). CDR3 loop: CASSIRSGSKDEQYF. The CDR3 DNA follows: TGTGCCAGTAGTATACGGTCGGGGAGCAAGGACGAGCAGTACTTC.

This chain uses TRBV19 with TRBJ1-5, with D possibly being TRBD1 (5 bases). The V end lost 6 bases, the J end lost 4 bases, and 10 bases lay between the germline ends. Germline assignment: CDR1 LNHDA and CDR2 SQIVND (reference sequence). The length of the CDR3 is 13 residues. The CDR3 region has the DNA TGTGCCAGTAGGGACACAACAAATCAGCCCCAGCATTTT. Translated, it gives CASRDTTNQPQHF.

The chain is built from TRBV11-2 and TRBJ2-1; TRBD2 agrees at 9 bases. The CDR3 consists of 18 residues. Germline CDR1 and CDR2: SGHAT and FQNNGV. Trimming removed 5 bases from V and 9 bases from J; junction bases left unmatched: 20. The CDR3 nucleotides are TGTGCCAGCAGCCCTAACTCGCGGGAGGGGGTTCGTCAGCGTGAGCAGTTCTTC. Its protein is CASSPNSREGVRQREQFF.

In DNA, the CDR3 is TGTGCCATCAGCGATAACCGGGGGGGGAGGGCCAATGAGCAGTTCTTC. Translation: CAISDNRGGRANEQFF. The genes are TRBV10-3 and TRBJ2-1; 8 bases map to TRBD2. The junction had 13 bases not matched to a gene; V was cut back by 6 bases and J by 6 bases. This CDR3 has 16 amino acids. In germline, CDR1 is ENHRY, CDR2 SYGVKD.

The V call is TRBV19, the J call TRBJ2-7; 7 bases fit TRBD1. The CDR3 sequence is 14 residues long. The V segment lost 7 bases and the J segment 6 bases; nucleotides outside the gene matches: 12. Per the germline V gene, CDR1 is LNHDA and CDR2 is SQIVND (reference sequence). The CDR3, as DNA: TGTGCCAGTACCTCCGACAGGGTAGCTGGCGAGCAGTACTTC. Translating gives CASTSDRVAGEQYF. Combining the CDR3 with reference TRBV19 and TRBJ2-7 gives the whole variable domain DGGITQSPKYLFRKEGQNVTLSCEQNLNHDAMYWYRQDPGQGLRLIYYSQIVNDFQKGDIAEGYSVSREKKESFPLTVTSAQKNPTAFYLCASTSDRVAGEQYFGPGTRLTVT.

The V and J genes are TRBV18 and TRBJ1-1; 9 bases line up with TRBD1. Germline V gene lookup returns CDR1 KGHSH and CDR2 LQKENI. The CDR3 has 14 residues. Trimming cost V 5 bases and J 8 bases; bases outside gene matches: 9. The CDR3 DNA is TGTGCCAGCTCATCAAGGACAGGGGAGAGGGAAGCTTTCTTT. Amino acids: CASSSRTGEREAFF.

This clone was counted a few times. The rearrangement links TRBV18 to TRBJ2-5; D is unclear. The CDR3 consists of 13 residues. The germline V gene has CDR1 KGHSH and CDR2 LQKENI. V lost 0 bases, J lost 5 bases, and 7 bases lay in between. In nucleotides, the CDR3 is TGTGCCAGCTCACCACCTAGCTCCGAGACCCAGTACTTC. As protein: CASSPPSSETQYF. Full variable domain (missing parts from reference TRBV18 and TRBJ2-5): NAGVMQNPRHLVRRRGQEARLRCSPMKGHSHVYWYRQLPEEGLKFMVYLQKENIIDESGMPKERFSAEFPKEGPSILRIQQVVRGDSAAYFCASSPPSSETQYFGPGTRLLVL.

The chain is built from TRBV7-3 and TRBJ2-3; 7 bases align to TRBD2. With V trimmed by 4 bases and J by 2 bases, 9 bases remained unmatched. The CDR3 has 16 residues. Germline V gene data show CDR1 as SGHTA and CDR2 as FQGTGA. Here the CDR3 DNA reads TGTGCCAGCAGCTCCAGTGGAGCGGGGTTCACAGATACGCAGTATTTT. Translation: CASSSSGAGFTDTQYF.